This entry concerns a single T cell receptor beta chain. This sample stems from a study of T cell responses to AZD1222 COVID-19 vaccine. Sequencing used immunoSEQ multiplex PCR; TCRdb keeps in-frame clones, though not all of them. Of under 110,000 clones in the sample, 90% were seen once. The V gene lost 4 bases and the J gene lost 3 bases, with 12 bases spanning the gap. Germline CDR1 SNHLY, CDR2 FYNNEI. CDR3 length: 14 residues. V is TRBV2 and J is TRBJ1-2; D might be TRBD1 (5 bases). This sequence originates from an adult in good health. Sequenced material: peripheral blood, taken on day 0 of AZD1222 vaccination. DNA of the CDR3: TGTGCCAGCAGTGTTGACAGCCGGGACTATGGCTACACCTTC. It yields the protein CASSVDSRDYGYTF.